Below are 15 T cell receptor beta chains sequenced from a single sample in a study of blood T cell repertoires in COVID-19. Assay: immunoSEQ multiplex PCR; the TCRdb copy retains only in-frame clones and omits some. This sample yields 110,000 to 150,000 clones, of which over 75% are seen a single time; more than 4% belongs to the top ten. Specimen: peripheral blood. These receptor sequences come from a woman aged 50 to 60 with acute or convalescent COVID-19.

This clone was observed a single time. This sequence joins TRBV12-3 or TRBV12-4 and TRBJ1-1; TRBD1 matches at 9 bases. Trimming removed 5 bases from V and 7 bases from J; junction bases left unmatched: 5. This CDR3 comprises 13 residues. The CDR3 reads CASSLGTGIEAFF. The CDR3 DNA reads TGTGCCAGCAGTCTCGGGACAGGGATTGAAGCTTTCTTT.

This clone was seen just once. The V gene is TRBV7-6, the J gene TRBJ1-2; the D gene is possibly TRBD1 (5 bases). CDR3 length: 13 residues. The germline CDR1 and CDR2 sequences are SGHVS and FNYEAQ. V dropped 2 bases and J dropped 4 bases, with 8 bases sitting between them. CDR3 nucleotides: TGTGCCAGCAGCTTACAGGGCTTCTATGGCTACACCTTC. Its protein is CASSLQGFYGYTF.

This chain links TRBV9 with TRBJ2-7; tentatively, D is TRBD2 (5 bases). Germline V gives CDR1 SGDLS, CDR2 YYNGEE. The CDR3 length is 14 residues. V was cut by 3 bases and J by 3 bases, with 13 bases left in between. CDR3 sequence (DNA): TGTGCCAGCAGCGCCCGTTTCGGGGACTACGAGCAGTACTTC. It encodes CASSARFGDYEQYF.

The CDR3 coding sequence is TGTGCCTGGAGCCCCGACAGCGCGGGGGAGCCGTTTCAGTTCTTC. Translating gives CAWSPDSAGEPFQFF. The chain carries TRBV30 and TRBJ2-1, with 7 bases lining up with TRBD2. V lost 3 bases and J lost 13; bases outside the gene matches: 18. The germline CDR1 and CDR2 sequences are GTSNPN and SVGIG (reference sequence). CDR3 length equals 15 residues.

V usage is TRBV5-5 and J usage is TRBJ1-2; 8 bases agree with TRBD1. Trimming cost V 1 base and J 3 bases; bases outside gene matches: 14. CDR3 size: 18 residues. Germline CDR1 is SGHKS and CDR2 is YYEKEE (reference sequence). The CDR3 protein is CASSLRGGRTGLDYGYTF. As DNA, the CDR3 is TGTGCCAGCAGCTTGAGGGGGGGTAGGACAGGGTTGGACTATGGCTACACCTTC.

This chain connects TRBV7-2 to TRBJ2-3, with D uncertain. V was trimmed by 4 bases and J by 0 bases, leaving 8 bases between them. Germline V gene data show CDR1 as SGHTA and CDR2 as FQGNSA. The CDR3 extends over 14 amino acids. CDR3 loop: CASSSPLSTDTQYF. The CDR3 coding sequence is TGTGCCAGCAGCTCCCCATTGAGCACAGATACGCAGTATTTT.

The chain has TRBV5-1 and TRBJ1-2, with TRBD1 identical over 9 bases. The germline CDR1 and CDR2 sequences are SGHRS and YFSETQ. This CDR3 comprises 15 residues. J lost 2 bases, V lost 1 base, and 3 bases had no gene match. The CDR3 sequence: CASSLMGQGNYGYTF. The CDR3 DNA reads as TGCGCCAGCAGCTTGATGGGACAGGGAAACTATGGCTACACCTTC. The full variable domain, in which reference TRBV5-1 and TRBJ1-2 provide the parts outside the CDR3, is KAGVTQTPRYLIKTRGQQVTLSCSPISGHRSVSWYQQTPGQGLQFLFEYFSETQRNKGNFPGRFSGRQFSNSRSEMNVSTLELGDSALYLCASSLMGQGNYGYTFGSGTRLTVV.

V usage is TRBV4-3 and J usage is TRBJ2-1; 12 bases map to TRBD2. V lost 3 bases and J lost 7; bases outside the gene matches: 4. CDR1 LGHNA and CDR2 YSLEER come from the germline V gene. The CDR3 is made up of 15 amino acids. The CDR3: CASSHTSGGINEQFF. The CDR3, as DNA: TGCGCCAGCAGCCACACTAGCGGGGGGATAAATGAGCAGTTCTTC.

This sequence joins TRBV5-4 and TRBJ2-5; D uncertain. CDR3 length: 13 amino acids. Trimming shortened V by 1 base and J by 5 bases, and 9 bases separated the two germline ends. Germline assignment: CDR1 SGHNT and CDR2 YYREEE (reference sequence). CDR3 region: CASSLSTAETQYF. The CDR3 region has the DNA TGTGCCAGCAGCTTGTCTACCGCGGAGACCCAGTACTTC.

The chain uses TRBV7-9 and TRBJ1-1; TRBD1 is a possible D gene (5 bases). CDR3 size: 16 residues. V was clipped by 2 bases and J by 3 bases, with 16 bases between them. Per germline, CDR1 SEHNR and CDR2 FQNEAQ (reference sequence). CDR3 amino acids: CASSLSFGAPDTEAFF. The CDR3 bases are TGTGCCAGCAGCTTAAGTTTTGGGGCGCCGGACACTGAAGCTTTCTTT.

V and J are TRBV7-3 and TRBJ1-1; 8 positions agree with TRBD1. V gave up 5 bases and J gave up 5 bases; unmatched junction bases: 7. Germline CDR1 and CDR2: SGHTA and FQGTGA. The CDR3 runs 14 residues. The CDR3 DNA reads TGTGCCAGCAGCACTCAGGGGGCGCAGACTGAAGCTTTCTTT. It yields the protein CASSTQGAQTEAFF.

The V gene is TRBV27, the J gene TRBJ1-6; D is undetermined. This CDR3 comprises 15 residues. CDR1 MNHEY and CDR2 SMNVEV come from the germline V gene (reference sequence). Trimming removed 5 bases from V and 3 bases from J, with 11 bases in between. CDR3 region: CASSPPGDYNSPLHF. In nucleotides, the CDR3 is TGTGCCAGCAGTCCCCCGGGAGACTATAATTCACCCCTCCACTTT.

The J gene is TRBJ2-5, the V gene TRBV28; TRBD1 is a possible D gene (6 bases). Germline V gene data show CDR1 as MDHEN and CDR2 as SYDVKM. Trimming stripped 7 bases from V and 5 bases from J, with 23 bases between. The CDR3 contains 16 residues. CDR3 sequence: CASKLWGQGNSETQYF. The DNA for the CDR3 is TGTGCCAGCAAGTTGTGGGGCCAGGGGAATTCGGAGACCCAGTACTTC.

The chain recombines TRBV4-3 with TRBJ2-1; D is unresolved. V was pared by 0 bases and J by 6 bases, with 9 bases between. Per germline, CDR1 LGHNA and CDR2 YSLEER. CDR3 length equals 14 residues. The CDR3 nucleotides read TGCGCCAGCAGCCAAGAGTTCCGGTCCAATGAGCAGTTCTTC. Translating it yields CASSQEFRSNEQFF.

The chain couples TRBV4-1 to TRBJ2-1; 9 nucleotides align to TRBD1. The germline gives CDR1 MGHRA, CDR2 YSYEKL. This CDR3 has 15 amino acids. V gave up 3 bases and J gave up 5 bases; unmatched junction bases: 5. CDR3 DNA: TGCGCCAGCAGCCATACGGGACAGGGTGACAATGAGCAGTTCTTC. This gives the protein CASSHTGQGDNEQFF.